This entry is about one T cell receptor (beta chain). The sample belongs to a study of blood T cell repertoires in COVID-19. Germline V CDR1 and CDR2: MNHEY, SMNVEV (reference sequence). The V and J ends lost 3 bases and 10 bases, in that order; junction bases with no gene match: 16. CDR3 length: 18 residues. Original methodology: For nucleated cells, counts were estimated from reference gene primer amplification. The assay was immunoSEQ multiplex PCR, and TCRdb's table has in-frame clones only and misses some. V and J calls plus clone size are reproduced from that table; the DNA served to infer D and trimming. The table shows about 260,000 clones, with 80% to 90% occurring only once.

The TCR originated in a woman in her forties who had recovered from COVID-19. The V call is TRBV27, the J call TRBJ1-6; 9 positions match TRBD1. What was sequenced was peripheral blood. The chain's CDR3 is CASSLSTRGQGYGSPLHF. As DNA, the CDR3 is TGTGCCAGCAGTTTGTCCACCCGGGGACAGGGATATGGATCACCCCTCCACTTT.